A selection of T cell receptor beta chains follows, all from one sample in a study of cytomegalovirus exposure and HLA in healthy donors. The assay was immunoSEQ multiplex PCR, and TCRdb's table has in-frame clones only and misses some. The sample has 150,000 or so clones, around 80% seen once. Sequenced input: PBMCs. Every receptor here comes from a woman aged 40 to 50 in good health and CMV-seronegative. The CDR3 runs from the conserved cysteine through the conserved F or W. The order of the fields is clone size, D gene, V gene, J gene, CDR3 protein, CDR3 DNA. The D gene is left open where the match is weak. Size tells how often a clone was seen (once, few, many) or the class of an expanded clone, and some rows leave it out.

NA	TRBD1	TRBV25-1	TRBJ1-2	CASSAWTGNYGYTF	TGTGCCAGCAGTGCCTGGACAGGGAACTATGGCTACACCTTC
few	NA	TRBV10-1	TRBJ2-2	CASSRDRVGTGELFF	TGCGCCAGCAGTCGAGACAGAGTGGGCACCGGGGAGCTGTTTTTT
NA	TRBD1	TRBV29-1	TRBJ2-7	CSVKTGLSSYEQYF	TGCAGCGTTAAGACAGGGCTGAGCTCCTACGAGCAGTACTTC
few	NA	TRBV7-9	TRBJ1-2	CASSSRGDGYTF	TGTGCCAGCAGCTCGCGGGGGGATGGCTACACCTTC
NA	TRBD2	TRBV7-7	TRBJ2-5	CASSLGTSGRETQYF	TGTGCTAGCAGCTTGGGGACTAGTGGCAGAGAGACCCAGTACTTC
NA	NA	TRBV5-8	TRBJ1-2	CASSRRDGYTF	TGTGCCAGCAGCCGGCGGGACGGCTACACCTTC
NA	NA	TRBV6-5	TRBJ2-2	CASSLGAGIGTGELFF	TGTGCCAGCAGTTTGGGCGCGGGAATAGGGACCGGGGAGCTGTTTTTT
once	NA	TRBV18	TRBJ2-1	CASSPLRGPNEQFF	TGTGCCAGCTCACCACTGCGGGGTCCCAATGAGCAGTTCTTC
NA	TRBD1	TRBV2	TRBJ2-3	CASRDRLSTDTQYF	TGTGCCAGCCGGGACAGACTTAGCACAGATACGCAGTATTTT
NA	NA	TRBV28	TRBJ1-1	CASSSGTVGGTEAFF	TGTGCCAGCAGTTCCGGGACTGTGGGAGGCACTGAAGCTTTCTTT
NA	NA	TRBV5-1	TRBJ2-4	CASSLSLTDNIQYF	TGCGCCAGCAGCTTGAGTCTCACAGATAACATTCAGTACTTC
NA	NA	TRBV29-1	TRBJ1-1	CSVGRWQGKMNTEAFF	TGCAGCGTTGGGAGGTGGCAGGGGAAAATGAACACTGAAGCTTTCTTT
NA	TRBD1	TRBV30	TRBJ1-2	CAWTSGTGAIINYGYTF	TGTGCCTGGACCTCTGGGACAGGGGCCATTATTAACTATGGCTACACCTTC
NA	NA	TRBV6-5	TRBJ1-5	CASTPLRGQPQHF	TGTGCCAGCACCCCCTTACGGGGTCAGCCCCAGCATTTT
few	TRBD1	TRBV10-3	TRBJ2-3	CAISGGGSVDTQYF	TGTGCCATCAGTGGAGGGGGCTCGGTGGATACGCAGTATTTT
NA	TRBD2	TRBV5-1	TRBJ2-7	CASSDGLAGPSSYEQYF	TGCGCCAGCAGCGACGGACTAGCGGGCCCAAGCTCCTACGAGCAGTACTTC